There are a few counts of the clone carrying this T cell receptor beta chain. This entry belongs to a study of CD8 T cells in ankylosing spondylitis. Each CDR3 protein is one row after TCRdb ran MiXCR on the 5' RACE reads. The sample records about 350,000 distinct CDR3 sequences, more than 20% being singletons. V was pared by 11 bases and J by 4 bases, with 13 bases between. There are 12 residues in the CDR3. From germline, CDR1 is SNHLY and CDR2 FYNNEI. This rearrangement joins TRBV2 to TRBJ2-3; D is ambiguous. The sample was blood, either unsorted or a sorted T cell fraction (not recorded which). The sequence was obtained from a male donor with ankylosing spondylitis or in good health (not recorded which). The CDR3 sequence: CAPQDPSDTQYF. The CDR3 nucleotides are TGTGCCCCCCAGGACCCCTCAGATACGCAGTATTTT.